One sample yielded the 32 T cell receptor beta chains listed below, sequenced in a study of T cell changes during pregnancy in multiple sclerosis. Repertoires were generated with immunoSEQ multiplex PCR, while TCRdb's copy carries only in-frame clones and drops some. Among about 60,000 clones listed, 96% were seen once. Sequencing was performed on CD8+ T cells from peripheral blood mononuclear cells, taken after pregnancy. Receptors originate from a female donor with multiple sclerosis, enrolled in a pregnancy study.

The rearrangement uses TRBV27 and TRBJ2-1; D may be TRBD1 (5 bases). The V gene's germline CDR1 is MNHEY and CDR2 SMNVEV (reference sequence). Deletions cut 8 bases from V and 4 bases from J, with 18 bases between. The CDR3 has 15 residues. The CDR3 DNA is TGTGCCAGCTCCCTCTTGGGGCCGGCTTACAATGAGCAGTTCTTC. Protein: CASSLLGPAYNEQFF.

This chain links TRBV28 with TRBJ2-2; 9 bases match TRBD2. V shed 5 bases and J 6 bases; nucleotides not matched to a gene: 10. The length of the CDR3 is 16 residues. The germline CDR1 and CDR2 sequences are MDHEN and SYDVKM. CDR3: CASSHLAGDGAGELFF. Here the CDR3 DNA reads TGTGCCAGCAGTCATTTAGCGGGAGACGGGGCCGGGGAGCTGTTTTTT. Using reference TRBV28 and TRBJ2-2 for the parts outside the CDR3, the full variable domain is DVKVTQSSRYLVKRTGEKVFLECVQDMDHENMFWYRQDPGLGLRLIYFSYDVKMKEKGDIPEGYSVSREKKERFSLILESASTNQTSMYLCASSHLAGDGAGELFFGEGSRLTVL.

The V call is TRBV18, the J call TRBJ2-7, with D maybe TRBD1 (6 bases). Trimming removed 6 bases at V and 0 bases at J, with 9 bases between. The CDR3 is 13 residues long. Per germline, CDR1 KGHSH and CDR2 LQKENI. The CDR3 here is CASSRQDSYEQYF. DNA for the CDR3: TGTGCCAGCTCTCGACAGGACTCCTACGAGCAGTACTTC.

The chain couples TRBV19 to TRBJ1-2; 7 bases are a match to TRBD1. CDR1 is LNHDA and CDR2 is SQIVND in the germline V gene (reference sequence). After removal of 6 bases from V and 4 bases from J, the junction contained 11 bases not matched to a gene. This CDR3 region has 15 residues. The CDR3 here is CASSTGETNRYGYTF. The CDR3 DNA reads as TGTGCCAGTAGCACAGGGGAAACTAATCGCTATGGCTACACCTTC.

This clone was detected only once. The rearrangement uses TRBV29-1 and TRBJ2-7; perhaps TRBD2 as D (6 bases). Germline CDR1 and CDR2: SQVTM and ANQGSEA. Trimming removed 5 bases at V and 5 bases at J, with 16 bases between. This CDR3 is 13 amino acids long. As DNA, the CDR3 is TGCAGCGTTAGAGGTGGAGGGGAAAACGAGCAGTACTTC. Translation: CSVRGGGENEQYF.

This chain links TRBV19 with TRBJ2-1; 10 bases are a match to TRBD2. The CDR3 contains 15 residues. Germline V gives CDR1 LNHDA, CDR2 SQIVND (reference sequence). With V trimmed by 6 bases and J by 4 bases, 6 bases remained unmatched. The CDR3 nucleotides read TGTGCCAGTAGCCGATCTAGCGGGAGTTACAATGAGCAGTTCTTC. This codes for CASSRSSGSYNEQFF.

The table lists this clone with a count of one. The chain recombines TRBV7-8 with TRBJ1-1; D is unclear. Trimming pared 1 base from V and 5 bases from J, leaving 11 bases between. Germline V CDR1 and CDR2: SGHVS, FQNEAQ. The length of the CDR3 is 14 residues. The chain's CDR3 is CASSLGWGETEAFF. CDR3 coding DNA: TGTGCCAGCAGCTTAGGGTGGGGAGAGACTGAAGCTTTCTTT.

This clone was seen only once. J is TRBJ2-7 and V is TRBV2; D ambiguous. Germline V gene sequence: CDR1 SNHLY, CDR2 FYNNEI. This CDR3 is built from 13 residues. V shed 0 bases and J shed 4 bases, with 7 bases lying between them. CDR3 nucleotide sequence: TGTGCCAGCAGTGAAGCGCTTCGGTACGAGCAGTACTTC. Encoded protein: CASSEALRYEQYF.

CDR3 in amino acids: CASSTQRPYNEQFF. CDR3 DNA: TGTGCCAGCTCAACGCAGCGACCCTACAATGAGCAGTTCTTC. V and J are TRBV7-9 and TRBJ2-1, with D unresolved. Trimming removed 8 bases from V and 2 bases from J, with 13 bases in between. This CDR3 comprises 14 residues. Germline CDR1 SEHNR, CDR2 FQNEAQ (reference sequence).

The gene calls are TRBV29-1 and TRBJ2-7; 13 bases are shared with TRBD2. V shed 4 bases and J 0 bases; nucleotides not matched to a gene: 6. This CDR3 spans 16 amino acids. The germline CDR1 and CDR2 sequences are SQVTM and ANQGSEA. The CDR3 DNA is TGCAGCGTTGCGGGACTAGCGGGACGCATCTCCTACGAGCAGTACTTC. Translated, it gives CSVAGLAGRISYEQYF.

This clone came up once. The chain's CDR3 is CASSVDPGAIDTQYF. DNA of the CDR3: TGTGCCAGCAGCGTAGATCCGGGAGCGATAGATACGCAGTATTTT. The V call is TRBV9, the J call TRBJ2-3; D possibly corresponds to TRBD2 (6 bases). Germline V gene lookup returns CDR1 SGDLS and CDR2 YYNGEE. V gave up 0 bases and J gave up 5 bases, with 13 bases separating them. This CDR3 is built from 15 residues.

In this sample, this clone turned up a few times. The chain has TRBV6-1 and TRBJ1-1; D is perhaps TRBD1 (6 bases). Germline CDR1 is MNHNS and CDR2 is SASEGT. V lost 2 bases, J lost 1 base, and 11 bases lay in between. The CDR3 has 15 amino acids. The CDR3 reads CASSERQGRNTEAFF. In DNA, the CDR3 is TGTGCCAGCAGTGAAAGGCAGGGGAGGAACACTGAAGCTTTCTTT.

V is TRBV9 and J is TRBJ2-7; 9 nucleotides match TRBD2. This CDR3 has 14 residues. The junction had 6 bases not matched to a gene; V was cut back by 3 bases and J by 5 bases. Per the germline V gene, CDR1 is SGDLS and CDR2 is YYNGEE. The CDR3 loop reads CASSASGMFDEQYF. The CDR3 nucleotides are TGTGCCAGCAGCGCTAGCGGGATGTTTGACGAGCAGTACTTC. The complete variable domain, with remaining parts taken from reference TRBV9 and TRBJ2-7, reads DSGVTQTPKHLITATGQRVTLRCSPRSGDLSVYWYQQSLDQGLQFLIQYYNGEERAKGNILERFSAQQFPDLHSELNLSSLELGDSALYFCASSASGMFDEQYFGPGTRLTVT.

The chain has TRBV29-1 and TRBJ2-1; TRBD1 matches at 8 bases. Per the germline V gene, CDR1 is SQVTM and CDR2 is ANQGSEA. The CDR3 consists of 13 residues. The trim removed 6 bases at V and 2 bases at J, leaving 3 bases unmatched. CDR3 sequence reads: CSVSTGAYNEQFF. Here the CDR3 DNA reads TGCAGCGTCTCGACAGGGGCCTACAATGAGCAGTTCTTC.

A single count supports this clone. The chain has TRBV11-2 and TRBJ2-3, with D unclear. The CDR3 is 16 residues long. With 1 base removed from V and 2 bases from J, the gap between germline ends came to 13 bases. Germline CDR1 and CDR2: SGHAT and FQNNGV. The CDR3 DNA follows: TGTGCCAGCAGCTTAGTGGCCGTGATCACCACAGATACGCAGTATTTT. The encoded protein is CASSLVAVITTDTQYF. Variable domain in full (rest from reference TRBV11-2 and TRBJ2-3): EAGVAQSPRYKIIEKRQSVAFWCNPISGHATLYWYQQILGQGPKLLIQFQNNGVVDDSQLPKDRFSAERLKGVDSTLKIQPAKLEDSAVYLCASSLVAVITTDTQYFGPGTRLTVL.

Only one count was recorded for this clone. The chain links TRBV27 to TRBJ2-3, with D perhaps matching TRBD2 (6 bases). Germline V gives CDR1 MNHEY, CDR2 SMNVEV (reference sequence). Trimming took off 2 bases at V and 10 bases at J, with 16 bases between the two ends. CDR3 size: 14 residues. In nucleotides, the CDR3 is TGTGCCAGCAGTTTAGTACCTCAGGGAGGCTCGCAGTATTTT. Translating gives CASSLVPQGGSQYF.

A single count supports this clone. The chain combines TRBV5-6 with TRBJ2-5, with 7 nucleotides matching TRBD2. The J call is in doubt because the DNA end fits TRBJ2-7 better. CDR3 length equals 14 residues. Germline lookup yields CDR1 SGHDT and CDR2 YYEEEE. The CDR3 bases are TGTGCCAGCACCCCCCTCGGGGAGGGAGGCGAGCAGTACTTC. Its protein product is CASTPLGEGGEQYF.

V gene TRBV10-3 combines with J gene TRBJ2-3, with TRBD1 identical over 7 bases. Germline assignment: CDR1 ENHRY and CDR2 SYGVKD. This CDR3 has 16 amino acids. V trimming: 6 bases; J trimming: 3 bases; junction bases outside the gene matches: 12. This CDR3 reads CAIRSDREKRTDTQYF. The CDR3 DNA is TGTGCCATCAGGAGTGACAGGGAAAAGAGGACAGATACGCAGTATTTT.

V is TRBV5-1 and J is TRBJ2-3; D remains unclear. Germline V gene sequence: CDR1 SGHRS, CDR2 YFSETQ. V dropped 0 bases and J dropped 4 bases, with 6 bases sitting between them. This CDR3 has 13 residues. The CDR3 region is CASSLERADTQYF. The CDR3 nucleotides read TGCGCCAGCAGCTTGGAACGGGCAGATACGCAGTATTTT. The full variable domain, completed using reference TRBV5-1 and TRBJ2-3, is KAGVTQTPRYLIKTRGQQVTLSCSPISGHRSVSWYQQTPGQGLQFLFEYFSETQRNKGNFPGRFSGRQFSNSRSEMNVSTLELGDSALYLCASSLERADTQYFGPGTRLTVL.

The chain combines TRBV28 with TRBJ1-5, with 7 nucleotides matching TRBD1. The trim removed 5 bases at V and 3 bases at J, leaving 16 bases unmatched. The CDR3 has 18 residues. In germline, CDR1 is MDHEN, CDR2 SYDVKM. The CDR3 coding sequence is TGTGCCAGCAGTCCCGCTTCCGAGACAGGGTCCCACAATCAGCCCCAGCATTTT. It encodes CASSPASETGSHNQPQHF. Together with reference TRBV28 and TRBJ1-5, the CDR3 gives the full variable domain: DVKVTQSSRYLVKRTGEKVFLECVQDMDHENMFWYRQDPGLGLRLIYFSYDVKMKEKGDIPEGYSVSREKKERFSLILESASTNQTSMYLCASSPASETGSHNQPQHFGDGTRLSIL.

The CDR3 loop is CASSQEGGGSYEQYF. The CDR3 DNA reads as TGTGCCAGCAGCCAAGAGGGCGGGGGCTCCTACGAGCAGTACTTC. The rearrangement links TRBV4-2 to TRBJ2-7; 7 bases fit TRBD2. Germline V gene data show CDR1 as LGHNA and CDR2 as YNFKEQ. The CDR3 is 15 residues long. The V segment lost 0 bases and the J segment 0 bases; nucleotides outside the gene matches: 2.

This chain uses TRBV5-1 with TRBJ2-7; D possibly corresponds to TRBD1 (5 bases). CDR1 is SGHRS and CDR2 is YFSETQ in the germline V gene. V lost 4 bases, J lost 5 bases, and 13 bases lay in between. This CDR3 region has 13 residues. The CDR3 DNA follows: TGCGCCAGCAGCCGAAGGGGCCCGGACGAGCAGTACTTC. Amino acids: CASSRRGPDEQYF. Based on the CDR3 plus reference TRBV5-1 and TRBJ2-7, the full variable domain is KAGVTQTPRYLIKTRGQQVTLSCSPISGHRSVSWYQQTPGQGLQFLFEYFSETQRNKGNFPGRFSGRQFSNSRSEMNVSTLELGDSALYLCASSRRGPDEQYFGPGTRLTVT.

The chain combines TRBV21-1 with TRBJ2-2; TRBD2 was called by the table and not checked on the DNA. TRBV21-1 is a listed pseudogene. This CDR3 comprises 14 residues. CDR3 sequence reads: CASPGLGNTGELFF. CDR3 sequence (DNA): TGTGCCAGCCCCGGGTTAGGGAACACCGGGGAGCTGTTTTTT.

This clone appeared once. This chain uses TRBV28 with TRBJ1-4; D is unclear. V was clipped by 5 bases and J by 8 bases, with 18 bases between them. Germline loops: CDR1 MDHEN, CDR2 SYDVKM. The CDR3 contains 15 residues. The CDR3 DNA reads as TGTGCCAGCAGTCTTGCGGGCCGATTAGACGAAAAACTGTTTTTT. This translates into CASSLAGRLDEKLFF.

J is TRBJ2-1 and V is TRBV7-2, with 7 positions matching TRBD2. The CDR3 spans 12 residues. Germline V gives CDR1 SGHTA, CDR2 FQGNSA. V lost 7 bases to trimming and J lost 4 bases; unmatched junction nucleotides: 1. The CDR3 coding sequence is TGTGCCAGCACTAGCGGATACAATGAGCAGTTCTTC. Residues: CASTSGYNEQFF.

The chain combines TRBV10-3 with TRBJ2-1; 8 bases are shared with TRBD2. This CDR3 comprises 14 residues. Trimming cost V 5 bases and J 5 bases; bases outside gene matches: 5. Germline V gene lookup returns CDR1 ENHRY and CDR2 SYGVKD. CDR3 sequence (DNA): TGTGCCATCAGTCGGGAGGGCCTTGACAATGAGCAGTTCTTC. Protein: CAISREGLDNEQFF.

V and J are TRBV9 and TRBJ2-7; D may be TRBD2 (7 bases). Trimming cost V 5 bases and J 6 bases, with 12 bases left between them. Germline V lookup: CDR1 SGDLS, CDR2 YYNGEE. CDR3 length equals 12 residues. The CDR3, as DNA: TGTGCCAGCAGTGCAGGGGAGGGCGAGCAGTACTTC. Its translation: CASSAGEGEQYF.

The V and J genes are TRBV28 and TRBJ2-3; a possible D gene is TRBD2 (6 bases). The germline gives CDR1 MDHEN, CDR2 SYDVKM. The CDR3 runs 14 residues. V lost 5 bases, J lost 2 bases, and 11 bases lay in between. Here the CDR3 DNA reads TGTGCCAGCAGTCCAACTAGCTACACAGATACGCAGTATTTT. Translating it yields CASSPTSYTDTQYF.

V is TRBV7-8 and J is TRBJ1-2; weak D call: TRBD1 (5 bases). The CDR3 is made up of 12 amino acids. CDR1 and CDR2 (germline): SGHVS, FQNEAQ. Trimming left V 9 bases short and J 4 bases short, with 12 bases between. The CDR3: CASLDSLYGYTF. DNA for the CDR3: TGTGCCAGTCTTGACAGCCTCTATGGCTACACCTTC.

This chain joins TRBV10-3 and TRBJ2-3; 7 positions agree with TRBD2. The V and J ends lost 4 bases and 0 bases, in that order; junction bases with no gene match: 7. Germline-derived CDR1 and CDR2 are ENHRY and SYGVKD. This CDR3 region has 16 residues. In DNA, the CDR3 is TGTGCCATCAGTGGTGAAGCGGGGATTAGCACAGATACGCAGTATTTT. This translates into CAISGEAGISTDTQYF.

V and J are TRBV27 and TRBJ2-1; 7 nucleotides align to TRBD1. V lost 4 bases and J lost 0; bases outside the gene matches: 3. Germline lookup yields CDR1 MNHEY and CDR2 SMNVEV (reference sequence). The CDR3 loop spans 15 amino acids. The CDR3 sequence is CASSSGQPSYNEQFF. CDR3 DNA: TGTGCCAGCAGTTCGGGACAGCCCTCCTACAATGAGCAGTTCTTC.

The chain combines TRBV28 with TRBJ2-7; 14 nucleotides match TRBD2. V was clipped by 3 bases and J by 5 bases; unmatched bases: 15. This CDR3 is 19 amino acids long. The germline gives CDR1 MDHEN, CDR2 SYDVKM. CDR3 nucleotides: TGTGCCAGCAGTTTCTCCGGGACTAGCGGGAGTTCTGGTAGCGACGAGCAGTACTTC. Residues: CASSFSGTSGSSGSDEQYF.